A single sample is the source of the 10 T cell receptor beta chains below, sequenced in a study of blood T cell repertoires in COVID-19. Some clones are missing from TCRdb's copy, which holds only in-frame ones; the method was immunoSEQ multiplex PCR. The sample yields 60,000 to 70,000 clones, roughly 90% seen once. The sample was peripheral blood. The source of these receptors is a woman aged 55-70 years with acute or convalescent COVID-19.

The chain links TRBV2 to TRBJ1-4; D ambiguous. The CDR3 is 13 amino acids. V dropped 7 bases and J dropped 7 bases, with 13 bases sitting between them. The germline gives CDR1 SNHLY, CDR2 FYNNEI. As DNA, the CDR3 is TGTGCCAGCAAAGACGCAGAGGGTGAAAAACTGTTTTTT. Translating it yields CASKDAEGEKLFF. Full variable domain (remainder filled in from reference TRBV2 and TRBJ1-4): EPEVTQTPSHQVTQMGQEVILRCVPISNHLYFYWYRQILGQKVEFLVSFYNNEISEKSEIFDDQFSVERPDGSNFTLKIRSTKLEDSAMYFCASKDAEGEKLFFGSGTQLSVL.

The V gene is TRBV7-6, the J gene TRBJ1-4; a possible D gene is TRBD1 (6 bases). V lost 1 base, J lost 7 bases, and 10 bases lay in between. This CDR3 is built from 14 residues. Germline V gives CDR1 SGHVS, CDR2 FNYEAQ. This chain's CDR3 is CASSLVGAAEKLFF. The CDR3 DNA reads TGTGCCAGCAGCTTAGTGGGGGCTGCTGAAAAACTGTTTTTT. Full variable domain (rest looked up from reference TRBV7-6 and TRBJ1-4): GAGVSQSPRYKVTKRGQDVALRCDPISGHVSLYWYRQALGQGPEFLTYFNYEAQQDKSGLPNDRFSAERPEGSISTLTIQRTEQRDSAMYRCASSLVGAAEKLFFGSGTQLSVL.

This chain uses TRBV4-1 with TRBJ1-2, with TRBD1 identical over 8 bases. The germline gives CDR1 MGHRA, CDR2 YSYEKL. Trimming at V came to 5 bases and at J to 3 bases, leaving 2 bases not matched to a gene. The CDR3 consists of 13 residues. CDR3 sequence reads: CASSEDRDYGYTF. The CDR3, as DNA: TGCGCCAGCAGCGAGGACAGGGACTATGGCTACACCTTC.

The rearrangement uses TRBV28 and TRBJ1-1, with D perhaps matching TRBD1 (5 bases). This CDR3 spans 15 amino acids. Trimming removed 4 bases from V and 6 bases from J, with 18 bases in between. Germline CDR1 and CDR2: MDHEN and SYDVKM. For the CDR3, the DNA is TGTGCCAGCAGTTGGGGCTCTGGGAGGGCAGCTGAAGCTTTCTTT. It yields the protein CASSWGSGRAAEAFF.

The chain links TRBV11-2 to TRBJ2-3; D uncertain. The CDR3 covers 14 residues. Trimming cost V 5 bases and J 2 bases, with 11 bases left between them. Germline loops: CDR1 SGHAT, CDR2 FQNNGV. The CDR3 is CASSIRVPTDTQYF. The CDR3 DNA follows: TGTGCCAGCAGCATCCGGGTCCCCACAGATACGCAGTATTTT.

DNA for the CDR3: TGTGCCAGCAGTTACGGAGGGGGCTCCCTGCGGGGCTACACCTTC. It translates to CASSYGGGSLRGYTF. The chain employs TRBV6-2 or TRBV6-3 and TRBJ1-2; 7 positions match TRBD1. The CDR3 has 15 residues. V lost 2 bases, J lost 8 bases, and 11 bases stayed unmatched. Germline CDR1 is MNHEY and CDR2 is SVGEGT.

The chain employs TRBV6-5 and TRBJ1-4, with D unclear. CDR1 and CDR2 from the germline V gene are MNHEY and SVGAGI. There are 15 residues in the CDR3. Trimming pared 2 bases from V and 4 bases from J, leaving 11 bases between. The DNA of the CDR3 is TGTGCCAGCAGTTACGGAGGGTTTAATAATGAAAAACTGTTTTTT. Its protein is CASSYGGFNNEKLFF.

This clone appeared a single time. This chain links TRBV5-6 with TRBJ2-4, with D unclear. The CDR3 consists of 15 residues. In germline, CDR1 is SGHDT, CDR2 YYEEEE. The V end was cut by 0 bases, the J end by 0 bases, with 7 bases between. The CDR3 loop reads CASSLGLLAKNIQYF. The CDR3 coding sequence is TGTGCCAGCAGCTTGGGACTGTTAGCCAAAAACATTCAGTACTTC.

The CDR3, as DNA: TGTGCCAGCAGGGGAGCGGGGGGCACAGATACGCAGTATTTT. Translation: CASRGAGGTDTQYF. J is TRBJ2-3 and V is TRBV28, with TRBD2 matching over 8 bases. The germline V gene has CDR1 MDHEN and CDR2 SYDVKM. J lost 1 base, V lost 6 bases, and 3 bases had no gene match. This CDR3 is 14 amino acids long.

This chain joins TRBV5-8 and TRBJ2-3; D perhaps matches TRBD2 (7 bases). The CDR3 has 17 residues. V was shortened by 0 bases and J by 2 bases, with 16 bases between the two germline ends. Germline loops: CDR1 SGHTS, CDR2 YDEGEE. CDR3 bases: TGTGCCAGCAGCTTGGAAGGGGGGGGGTTAAACACAGATACGCAGTATTTT. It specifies CASSLEGGGLNTDTQYF.